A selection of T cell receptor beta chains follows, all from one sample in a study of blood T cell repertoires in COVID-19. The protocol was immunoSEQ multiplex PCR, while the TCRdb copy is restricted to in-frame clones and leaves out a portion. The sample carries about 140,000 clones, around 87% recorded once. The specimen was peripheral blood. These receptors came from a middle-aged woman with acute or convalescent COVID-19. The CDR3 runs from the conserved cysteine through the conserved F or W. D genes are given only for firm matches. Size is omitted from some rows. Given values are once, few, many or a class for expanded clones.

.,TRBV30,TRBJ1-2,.,TGTGCCTGGAGTGTGGGGGGGGCCTATGGCTACACCTTC,CAWSVGGAYGYTF
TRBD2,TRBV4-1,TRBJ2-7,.,TGCGCCAGCAGCCATAGAATGACTAGCGGGGGATACGAGCAGTACTTC,CASSHRMTSGGYEQYF
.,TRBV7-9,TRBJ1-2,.,TGTGCCAGCAGCTCCTTTGGGGAGGCTAACTATGGCTACACCTTC,CASSSFGEANYGYTF
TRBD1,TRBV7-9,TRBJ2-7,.,TGTGCCAGCACCACCGGGACAGTTTTCTACGAGCAGTACTTC,CASTTGTVFYEQYF
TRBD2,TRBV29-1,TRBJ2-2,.,TGCAGCGTTCCGGGGGGTAGGACCGGGGAGCTGTTTTTT,CSVPGGRTGELFF
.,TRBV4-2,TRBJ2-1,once,TGTGCCAGCAGCCTCGGGGTCAATGAGCAGTTCTTC,CASSLGVNEQFF
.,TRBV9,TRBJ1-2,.,TGTGCCAGCAGCGTCCTAGGAGGGATAAACTATGGCTACACCTTC,CASSVLGGINYGYTF
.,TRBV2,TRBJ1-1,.,TGTGCCAGCAGTTACAGGAACACTGAAGCTTTCTTT,CASSYRNTEAFF
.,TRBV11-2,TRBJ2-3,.,TGTGCCAGCAGGCTTACAGGGAGAGACACAGATACGCAGTATTTT,CASRLTGRDTDTQYF
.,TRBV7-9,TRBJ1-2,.,TGTGCCAGCAGCTTCTCGGGGGTTAACTATGGCTACACCTTC,CASSFSGVNYGYTF
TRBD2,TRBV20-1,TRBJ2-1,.,TGCAGTGCTAGTAGCCAGCGGGACTACAATGAGCAGTTCTTC,CSASSQRDYNEQFF